This T cell receptor beta chain was identified during a study of T cells in localized non-small cell lung cancer. Points from the study as a whole: Appearances in adjacent lung were noted for a median 57 of the top 100 tumor clones. The tumor had only one region sequenced, so heterogeneity remains possible. Density of T cells in blood, when higher, went with longer overall survival. Uninvolved nearby lung showed the greatest T cell clonality, exceeding that found in tumor.

Germline CDR1 SGHAT, CDR2 FQNNGV. The J segment lost 3 bases and the V segment lost 2 bases, leaving 2 bases of the junction unmatched. The CDR3 contains 14 residues. TCRdb keeps only in-frame clones here, not all; method: immunoSEQ multiplex PCR. The sample shows tens of thousands of clones, 75% to 90% of them seen only once. Turning to this clone: Its antigen is unknown.

V gene TRBV11-2 combines with J gene TRBJ2-3; TRBD2 aligns across 7 bases. The sequence came from a man aged 40 to 70 with stage III lung adenocarcinoma. Here the sequenced sample was peripheral blood mononuclear cells, taken before any cancer treatment. The CDR3 nucleotides are TGTGCCAGCAGCTTAATGCGGGGGACAGATACGCAGTATTTT. It encodes CASSLMRGTDTQYF.